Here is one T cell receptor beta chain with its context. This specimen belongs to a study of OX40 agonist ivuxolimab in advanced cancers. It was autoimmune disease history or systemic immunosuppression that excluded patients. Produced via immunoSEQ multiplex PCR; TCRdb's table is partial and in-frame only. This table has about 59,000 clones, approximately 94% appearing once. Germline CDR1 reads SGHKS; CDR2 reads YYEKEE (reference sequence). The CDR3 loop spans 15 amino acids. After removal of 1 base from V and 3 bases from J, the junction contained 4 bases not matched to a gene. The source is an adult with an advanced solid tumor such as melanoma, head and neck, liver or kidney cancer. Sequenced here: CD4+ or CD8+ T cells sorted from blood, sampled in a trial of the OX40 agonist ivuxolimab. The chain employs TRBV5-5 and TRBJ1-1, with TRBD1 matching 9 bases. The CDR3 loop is CASSLRDREYTEAFF. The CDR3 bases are TGTGCCAGCAGCTTGCGGGACAGGGAATACACTGAAGCTTTCTTT.